This passage covers 22 T cell receptor beta chains from one sample sequenced in a study of blood T cell repertoires in COVID-19. Assay: immunoSEQ multiplex PCR; the TCRdb copy retains only in-frame clones and omits some. This sample carries some 150,000 clones, 85% to 90% of them seen once, and the ten largest clones take around 10%. Material: peripheral blood. These receptors originate from an elderly woman with acute or convalescent COVID-19.

This chain uses TRBV29-1 with TRBJ1-1, with D maybe TRBD1 (6 bases). Germline loops: CDR1 SQVTM, CDR2 ANQGSEA. CDR3 length equals 13 residues. The V end was cut by 7 bases, the J end by 1 base, with 13 bases between. The CDR3 sequence is CSASRTANTEAFF. The CDR3 nucleotides are TGCAGCGCATCTCGGACAGCGAACACTGAAGCTTTCTTT.

This clone was recorded only once. In DNA, the CDR3 is TGTGCCAGCAGTCACGGGGGGGCAGGCACAGATACGCAGTATTTT. Translating gives CASSHGGAGTDTQYF. The chain couples TRBV25-1 to TRBJ2-3, with 8 bases fitting TRBD2. There are 15 residues in the CDR3. V lost 5 bases, J lost 1 base, and 5 bases stayed unmatched. The germline CDR1 and CDR2 sequences are MGHDK and SYGVNS.

A remark on this clone: This same CDR3 is encoded by further DNA sequences in the sample. The chain recombines TRBV5-4 with TRBJ2-2, with D possibly TRBD1 on 5 matching bases. Germline V gene sequence: CDR1 SGHNT, CDR2 YYREEE (reference sequence). V was shortened by 1 base and J by 0 bases, with 7 bases between the two germline ends. The CDR3 is 15 amino acids. In nucleotides, the CDR3 is TGTGCCAGCAGCTTGCAGGGCGCGAACACCGGGGAGCTGTTTTTT. This translates into CASSLQGANTGELFF.

The genes are TRBV6-2 or TRBV6-3 and TRBJ2-7; maybe TRBD1 (6 bases). Between the trimmed V and J ends, which lost 6 bases and 3 bases, there was a span of 18 bases. Germline assignment: CDR1 MNHEY and CDR2 SVGEGT. The CDR3 consists of 15 residues. In nucleotides, the CDR3 is TGTGCCAGCAGCCACCCCTACAGGGACCACTACGAGCAGTACTTC. Protein sequence: CASSHPYRDHYEQYF.

The chain recombines TRBV6-2 or TRBV6-3 with TRBJ1-5; TRBD1 matches at 8 bases. CDR3 size: 17 residues. V lost 6 bases to trimming and J lost 1 base; unmatched junction nucleotides: 11. CDR1 is MNHEY and CDR2 is SVGEGT in the germline V gene. For the CDR3, the DNA is TGTGCCAGCAGCCATACCGGGACAGGAGGCAGCAATCAGCCCCAGCATTTT. It is translated as CASSHTGTGGSNQPQHF.

This clone was counted a single time. The J gene is TRBJ1-3, the V gene TRBV6-6, with TRBD1 matching 9 bases. The CDR3 has 15 amino acids. Germline V gives CDR1 MNHNY, CDR2 SVGAGI (reference sequence). Trimming cost V 2 bases and J 4 bases; bases outside gene matches: 3. CDR3 region: CASSYTGTGGNTIYF. The CDR3 coding sequence is TGTGCCAGCAGTTACACAGGGACAGGGGGAAACACCATATATTTT.

The chain carries TRBV4-2 and TRBJ2-2, with 8 bases matching TRBD2. Germline V CDR1 and CDR2: LGHNA, YNFKEQ. The CDR3 sequence is 18 residues long. The V gene end was trimmed by 0 bases and the J gene end by 0 bases; junction bases not matched to a gene: 6. For the CDR3, the DNA is TGTGCCAGCAGCCAAGACGGTAGCGGGAAAGCGAACACCGGGGAGCTGTTTTTT. Protein: CASSQDGSGKANTGELFF.

Comment on this clone: One junction end does not reproduce the germline sequence, and a read error may be involved. V is TRBV18 and J is TRBJ2-1, with 7 bases identical to TRBD1. The germline V gene has CDR1 KGHSH and CDR2 LQKENI. This CDR3 has 15 amino acids. CDR3 in DNA: TGTGCCAGCTCACCGCAGGGGGTCCGTTACAGTGAGCAGTTCTTC. Translating gives CASSPQGVRYSEQFF. Combining the CDR3 with reference TRBV18 and TRBJ2-1 gives the whole variable domain NAGVMQNPRHLVRRRGQEARLRCSPMKGHSHVYWYRQLPEEGLKFMVYLQKENIIDESGMPKERFSAEFPKEGPSILRIQQVVRGDSAAYFCASSPQGVRYSEQFFGPGTRLTVL.

With respect to this clone: Within the sample, other DNA sequences also encode this same CDR3. This sequence joins TRBV9 and TRBJ1-6; no definite D call. The V end lost 0 bases, the J end lost 6 bases, and 4 bases lay between the germline ends. Germline V gene data show CDR1 as SGDLS and CDR2 as YYNGEE. The CDR3 loop spans 13 amino acids. Written as DNA, the CDR3 is TGTGCCAGCAGCGTAGGGGCTAATTCACCCCTCCACTTT. Its protein is CASSVGANSPLHF.

The J gene is TRBJ1-5, the V gene TRBV27, with no clear D. Germline lookup yields CDR1 MNHEY and CDR2 SMNVEV (reference sequence). CDR3 length equals 15 residues. V dropped 6 bases and J dropped 6 bases, with 18 bases sitting between them. The CDR3 sequence: CASSRGRALGQPQHF. For the CDR3, the DNA is TGTGCCAGCAGCCGCGGGAGGGCTCTTGGTCAGCCCCAGCATTTT.

A note on this clone: This sample includes further DNA sequences coding for the same CDR3. V is TRBV30 and J is TRBJ1-5; 11 bases map to TRBD1. Per the germline V gene, CDR1 is GTSNPN and CDR2 is SVGIG (reference sequence). V lost 5 bases and J lost 5; bases outside the gene matches: 2. The CDR3 contains 13 residues. The CDR3 protein is CAWGGQGDQPQHF. In DNA, the CDR3 is TGTGCCTGGGGGGGACAGGGGGATCAGCCCCAGCATTTT.

This sequence joins TRBV7-3 and TRBJ2-1, with D perhaps matching TRBD2 (7 bases). Trimming stripped 5 bases from V and 2 bases from J, with 16 bases between. From germline, CDR1 is SGHTA and CDR2 FQGTGA. This CDR3 comprises 16 residues. The CDR3, as DNA: TGTGCCAGCAGCCTTGACTCGGGGGGCCCCTACAATGAGCAGTTCTTC. Protein sequence: CASSLDSGGPYNEQFF.

This sequence joins TRBV14 and TRBJ2-3, with a possible D match to TRBD2 (6 bases). V lost 5 bases to trimming and J lost 2 bases, with 17 bases between them. The CDR3 contains 16 residues. The V gene's germline CDR1 is SGHDN and CDR2 FVKESK. The CDR3 region has the DNA TGTGCCAGCAGCTCCTTTGGGAGGTCAGCCACAGATACGCAGTATTTT. This codes for CASSSFGRSATDTQYF.

CDR3 region: CASSPEVLAGGEGETQYF. The DNA for the CDR3 is TGTGCCAGCAGCCCAGAGGTCCTAGCGGGGGGCGAGGGAGAGACCCAGTACTTC. The chain combines TRBV7-2 with TRBJ2-5, with 11 bases aligning to TRBD2. V was pared by 5 bases and J by 4 bases, with 15 bases of the junction left unmatched. The CDR3 contains 18 residues. Germline values: CDR1 SGHTA, CDR2 FQGNSA.

A few counts support this clone. The rearrangement links TRBV30 to TRBJ1-1; a possible D gene is TRBD1 (5 bases). The CDR3 loop spans 13 amino acids. The germline V and J ends were trimmed by 6 bases and 1 base, with 12 bases remaining between them. The germline gives CDR1 GTSNPN, CDR2 SVGIG (reference sequence). The DNA of the CDR3 is TGTGCCTGCAAAAAAGACAGGAACACTGAAGCTTTCTTT. Amino acids: CACKKDRNTEAFF.

V usage is TRBV6-6 and J usage is TRBJ2-1; TRBD2 is a possible D gene (5 bases). In germline, CDR1 is MNHNY, CDR2 SVGAGI (reference sequence). Deletions cut 4 bases from V and 1 base from J, with 11 bases between. The CDR3 length is 15 residues. CDR3 sequence: CASSSRGLSYNEQFF. For the CDR3, the DNA is TGTGCCAGCAGTTCTCGCGGGTTATCCTACAATGAGCAGTTCTTC.

The V call is TRBV30, the J call TRBJ2-7, with TRBD2 matching 8 bases. The CDR3 covers 13 residues. Germline values: CDR1 GTSNPN, CDR2 SVGIG (reference sequence). Unmatched junction bases numbered 5, after V lost 3 bases and J lost 4 bases. CDR3 nucleotides: TGTGCCTGGAGAAGGACTAGCAGGTACGAGCAGTACTTC. The encoded protein is CAWRRTSRYEQYF.

This chain links TRBV27 with TRBJ2-7, with 11 bases that match TRBD1. The V gene's germline CDR1 is MNHEY and CDR2 SMNVEV (reference sequence). The CDR3 has 15 amino acids. The V gene end was trimmed by 6 bases and the J gene end by 2 bases; junction bases not matched to a gene: 6. In nucleotides, the CDR3 is TGTGCCAGCAGACAAGGGACAGGGGGGGCCTACGAGCAGTACTTC. It specifies CASRQGTGGAYEQYF.

The chain is built from TRBV7-6 and TRBJ2-3, with D tentatively TRBD2 (6 bases). CDR1 is SGHVS and CDR2 is FNYEAQ in the germline V gene. The germline V and J ends were trimmed by 1 base and 5 bases, with 13 bases remaining between them. CDR3 length: 15 amino acids. For the CDR3, the DNA is TGTGCCAGCAGCTTAGACGGCGGGGACCTAGATACGCAGTATTTT. Its protein product is CASSLDGGDLDTQYF.

The genes are TRBV30 and TRBJ1-3, with TRBD1 matching 8 bases. CDR1 GTSNPN and CDR2 SVGIG come from the germline V gene (reference sequence). This CDR3 comprises 17 residues. Losses at the gene ends were 4 bases for V and 5 bases for J; bases not matched to a gene: 16. The CDR3: CAWTGPFTGTGRNTIYF. The CDR3 DNA sequence: TGTGCCTGGACGGGTCCCTTCACCGGGACAGGCAGAAACACCATATATTTT.

This chain links TRBV5-1 with TRBJ2-1; the D is unclear. The V gene's germline CDR1 is SGHRS and CDR2 YFSETQ. The CDR3 covers 15 residues. V lost 2 bases to trimming and J lost 0 bases, with 9 bases between them. This CDR3 is CASSLTVSSYNEQFF. The CDR3 DNA reads as TGCGCCAGCAGCTTAACAGTTAGCTCCTACAATGAGCAGTTCTTC.

In regard to this clone: This specimen includes other DNA sequences encoding the same CDR3. This sequence joins TRBV18 and TRBJ1-2; D unclear. Between the trimmed V and J ends, which lost 3 bases and 7 bases, there was a span of 12 bases. CDR3 length: 13 amino acids. CDR1 and CDR2 (germline): KGHSH, LQKENI. This CDR3 is CASSPAGEGGYTF. CDR3 sequence (DNA): TGTGCCAGCTCACCGGCCGGGGAAGGTGGCTACACCTTC.